The 16 T cell receptor beta chains listed next were all sequenced from one sample in a study of cytomegalovirus exposure and HLA in healthy donors. Researchers ran the PCR with 60 Vbeta and 13 Jbeta primers. TCRdb's copy holds only in-frame clones and misses some; the assay was immunoSEQ multiplex PCR. Of tens of thousands of clones in the sample, about 83% are singletons; the top ten hold around 6%. Sequences were obtained from PBMCs. The source is a woman aged 18-29 years in good health and CMV-seropositive.

This clone showed up just a few times. The chain has TRBV28 and TRBJ2-2; TRBD2 matches at 13 bases. Unmatched junction bases numbered 2, after V lost 2 bases and J lost 5 bases. Germline CDR1 MDHEN, CDR2 SYDVKM. CDR3 size: 16 residues. The CDR3 reads CASSLPLAGGTGELFF. The CDR3 DNA reads as TGTGCCAGCAGTTTACCACTAGCGGGAGGGACCGGGGAGCTGTTTTTT. Filled out from reference TRBV28 and TRBJ2-2, the complete variable domain reads DVKVTQSSRYLVKRTGEKVFLECVQDMDHENMFWYRQDPGLGLRLIYFSYDVKMKEKGDIPEGYSVSREKKERFSLILESASTNQTSMYLCASSLPLAGGTGELFFGEGSRLTVL.

This clone was seen just once. The V gene is TRBV6-4, the J gene TRBJ2-6; D unresolved. V was trimmed by 4 bases and J by 0 bases, leaving 10 bases between them. The V gene's germline CDR1 is MRHNA and CDR2 SNTAGT. The CDR3 is 16 amino acids. Here the CDR3 DNA reads TGTGCCAGCAGTGCCGAGGCCCTCTCTGGGGCCAACGTCCTGACTTTC. This encodes CASSAEALSGANVLTF.

This clone appeared a single time. The chain links TRBV6-5 to TRBJ2-7; 9 nucleotides agree with TRBD1. This CDR3 spans 15 amino acids. J was trimmed by 0 bases and V by 0 bases; bases with no gene match: 0. The germline V gene encodes CDR1 MNHEY and CDR2 SVGAGI. The CDR3 nucleotides read TGTGCCAGCAGTTACTCGACAGGGGGCTCCTACGAGCAGTACTTC. This gives the protein CASSYSTGGSYEQYF.

This clone was picked up one time. The chain is built from TRBV28 and TRBJ2-3; 13 bases are shared with TRBD2. CDR1 and CDR2 (germline): MDHEN, SYDVKM. The CDR3 is made up of 18 amino acids. V was pared by 2 bases and J by 1 base, with 6 bases of the junction left unmatched. CDR3 sequence reads: CASSLGLAGASRTDTQYF. Here the CDR3 DNA reads TGTGCCAGCAGTTTAGGACTAGCGGGGGCTTCCCGCACAGATACGCAGTATTTT. The full variable domain, with the rest looked up from reference TRBV28 and TRBJ2-3, is DVKVTQSSRYLVKRTGEKVFLECVQDMDHENMFWYRQDPGLGLRLIYFSYDVKMKEKGDIPEGYSVSREKKERFSLILESASTNQTSMYLCASSLGLAGASRTDTQYFGPGTRLTVL.

The genes are TRBV13 and TRBJ2-7, with 10 bases fitting TRBD2. Trimming at V came to 2 bases and at J to 1 base, leaving 2 bases not matched to a gene. This CDR3 is 15 amino acids long. The germline CDR1 and CDR2 sequences are PRHDT and FYEKMQ (reference sequence). CDR3 coding DNA: TGTGCCAGCAGCTTAAGGACTAGCGGTTCCTACGAGCAGTACTTC. Amino acids: CASSLRTSGSYEQYF.

The CDR3 sequence: CASSIRGYTGELFF. CDR3 nucleotides: TGTGCCAGCAGTATAAGGGGTTACACCGGGGAGCTGTTTTTT. The gene calls are TRBV6-5 and TRBJ2-2, with D possibly TRBD1 on 5 matching bases. CDR3 length equals 14 residues. CDR1 and CDR2 from the germline V gene are MNHEY and SVGAGI. With 5 bases removed from V and 3 bases from J, the gap between germline ends came to 10 bases.

The chain recombines TRBV6-5 with TRBJ2-7; 7 positions match TRBD2. With V trimmed by 2 bases and J by 10 bases, 14 bases remained unmatched. CDR3 length equals 15 residues. Germline CDR1 is MNHEY and CDR2 is SVGAGI. The CDR3 DNA sequence: TGTGCCAGCAGTTACCAAGGGTTTATACGGGGGGAACAGTACTTC. This translates into CASSYQGFIRGEQYF.

CDR3 residues: CASSDPTGRSNEKLFF. The CDR3 DNA follows: TGCGCCAGCAGCGACCCGACAGGTAGGTCGAATGAAAAACTGTTTTTT. V and J are TRBV10-1 and TRBJ1-4; a weak D match, TRBD1 (6 bases). Trimming pared 6 bases from V and 5 bases from J, leaving 19 bases between. The CDR3 totals 16 residues. CDR1 WNHNN and CDR2 SYGVQD come from the germline V gene (reference sequence).

This clone was observed once. The rearrangement joins TRBV7-8 to TRBJ1-4; D possibly corresponds to TRBD1 (5 bases). There are 16 residues in the CDR3. Germline V CDR1 and CDR2: SGHVS, FQNEAQ. V lost 1 base and J 7 bases, leaving 16 bases between the germline ends. CDR3 nucleotide sequence: TGTGCCAGCAGCTTAGACCGAGTCAGGGTGGGTGAAAAACTGTTTTTT. Translating gives CASSLDRVRVGEKLFF.

The V and J genes are TRBV6-5 and TRBJ2-7; 9 nucleotides agree with TRBD1. Germline CDR1 is MNHEY and CDR2 is SVGAGI. The CDR3 has 16 residues. J lost 5 bases, V lost 0 bases, and 8 bases had no gene match. CDR3 bases: TGTGCCAGCAGTTACTCATATAGACAGGGGGTGGACGAGCAGTACTTC. This sequence encodes CASSYSYRQGVDEQYF.

This clone was seen only once. The chain employs TRBV6-5 and TRBJ1-1; 8 bases agree with TRBD1. The CDR3 has 14 amino acids. Germline values: CDR1 MNHEY, CDR2 SVGAGI. After removal of 5 bases from V and 4 bases from J, the junction contained 6 bases not matched to a gene. CDR3 DNA sequence: TGTGCCAGCAGTGGACAGGGCCTCCCCACTGAAGCTTTCTTT. Protein: CASSGQGLPTEAFF.

V gene TRBV7-8 combines with J gene TRBJ2-1; 8 nucleotides match TRBD2. This CDR3 region has 13 residues. Germline trimming cut 5 bases from V and 6 bases from J; bases unmatched to any gene: 3. Germline V gene sequence: CDR1 SGHVS, CDR2 FQNEAQ. CDR3 residues: CASSPGTSNEQFF. CDR3 DNA sequence: TGTGCCAGCAGCCCCGGGACTAGCAATGAGCAGTTCTTC.

V and J are TRBV4-1 and TRBJ2-3; possible D gene TRBD2, 5 bases. The length of the CDR3 is 14 residues. The germline gives CDR1 MGHRA, CDR2 YSYEKL. Trimming removed 10 bases from V and 2 bases from J, with 16 bases in between. The CDR3 spells CATGEWDSTDTQYF. The CDR3 coding sequence is TGCGCCACCGGGGAATGGGATTCCACAGATACGCAGTATTTT.

This clone was counted a few times. V and J are TRBV2 and TRBJ2-6; tentative D call: TRBD1 (5 bases). CDR1 is SNHLY, CDR2 FYNNEI, per germline. V was pared by 3 bases and J by 1 base, with 10 bases between. This CDR3 has 16 residues. In DNA form, the CDR3 reads TGTGCCAGCAGTGAGCAGGCAGGGTCTGGGGCCAACGTCCTGACTTTC. This sequence encodes CASSEQAGSGANVLTF.

This chain joins TRBV29-1 and TRBJ1-1; tentatively, D is TRBD1 (6 bases). Trimming pared 4 bases from V and 4 bases from J, leaving 16 bases between. The CDR3 runs to 14 residues. Germline V gene data show CDR1 as SQVTM and CDR2 as ANQGSEA. This CDR3 reads CSVVGEGGTTEAFF. DNA of the CDR3: TGCAGCGTTGTGGGGGAGGGGGGGACCACTGAAGCTTTCTTT.

V gene TRBV10-3 combines with J gene TRBJ2-5; TRBD2 matches at 8 bases. This CDR3 contains 12 residues. The ends lost 6 bases at V and 9 bases at J; junction bases unmatched: 6. The V gene's germline CDR1 is ENHRY and CDR2 SYGVKD. CDR3 nucleotides: TGTGCCATCAGCCTCCCGGGAGGGGCCCAGTACTTC. Its translation: CAISLPGGAQYF.